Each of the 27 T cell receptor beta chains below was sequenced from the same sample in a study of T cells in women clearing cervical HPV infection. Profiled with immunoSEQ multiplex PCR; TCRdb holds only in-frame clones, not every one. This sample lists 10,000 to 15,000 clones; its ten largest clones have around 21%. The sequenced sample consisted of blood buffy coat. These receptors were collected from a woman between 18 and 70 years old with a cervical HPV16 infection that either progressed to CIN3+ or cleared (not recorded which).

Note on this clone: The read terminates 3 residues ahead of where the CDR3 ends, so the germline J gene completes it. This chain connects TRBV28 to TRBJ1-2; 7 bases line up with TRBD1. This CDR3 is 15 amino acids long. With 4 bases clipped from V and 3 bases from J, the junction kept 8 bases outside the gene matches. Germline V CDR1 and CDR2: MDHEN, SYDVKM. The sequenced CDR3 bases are TGTGCCAGCAGTTACACTCCGACAGGGCACTATGGC. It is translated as CASSYTPTGHYG. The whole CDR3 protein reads CASSYTPTGHYGYTF.

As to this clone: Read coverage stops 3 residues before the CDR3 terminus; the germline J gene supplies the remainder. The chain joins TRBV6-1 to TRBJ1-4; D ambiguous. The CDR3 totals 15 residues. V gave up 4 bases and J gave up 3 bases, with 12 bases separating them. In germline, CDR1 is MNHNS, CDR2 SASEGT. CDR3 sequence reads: CASSGSTGANEKLFF. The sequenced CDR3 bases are TGTGCCAGCAGTGGATCCACCGGGGCTAATGAAAAA.

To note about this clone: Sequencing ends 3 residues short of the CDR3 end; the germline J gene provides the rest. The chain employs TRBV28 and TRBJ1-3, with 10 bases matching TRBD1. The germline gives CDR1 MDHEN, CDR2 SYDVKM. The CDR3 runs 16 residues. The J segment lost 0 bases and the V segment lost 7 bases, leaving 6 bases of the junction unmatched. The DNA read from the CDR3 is TGTGCCAGCACCGGGACAGGGGACCCCTCTGGAAACACC. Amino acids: CASTGTGDPSGNT. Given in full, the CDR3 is CASTGTGDPSGNTIYF.

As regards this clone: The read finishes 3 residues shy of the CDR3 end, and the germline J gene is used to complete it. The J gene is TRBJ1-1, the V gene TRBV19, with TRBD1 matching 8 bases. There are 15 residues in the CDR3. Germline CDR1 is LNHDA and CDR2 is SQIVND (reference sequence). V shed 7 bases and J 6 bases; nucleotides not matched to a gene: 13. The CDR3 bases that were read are TGTGCCAGTACTCCGTCGGACAGGGTTTTGGCTGAA. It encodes CASTPSDRVLAE. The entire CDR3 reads CASTPSDRVLAEAFF.

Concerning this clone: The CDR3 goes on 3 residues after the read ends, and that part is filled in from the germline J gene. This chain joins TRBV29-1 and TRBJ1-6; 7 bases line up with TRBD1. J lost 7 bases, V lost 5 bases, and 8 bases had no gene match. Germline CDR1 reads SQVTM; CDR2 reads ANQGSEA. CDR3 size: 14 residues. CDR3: CSVLQGERNSPLHF. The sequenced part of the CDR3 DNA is TGCAGCGTTCTGCAGGGGGAGAGGAATTCACCC.

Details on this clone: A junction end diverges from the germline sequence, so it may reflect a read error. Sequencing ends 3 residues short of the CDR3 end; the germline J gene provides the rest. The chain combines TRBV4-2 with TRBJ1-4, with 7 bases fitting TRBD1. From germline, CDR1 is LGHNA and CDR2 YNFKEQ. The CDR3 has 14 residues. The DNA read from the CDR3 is TGTGCCAGCAGTCAAGGGGACAGAAATGAAAAA. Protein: CASSQGDRNEK. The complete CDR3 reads CASSQGDRNEKLFF.

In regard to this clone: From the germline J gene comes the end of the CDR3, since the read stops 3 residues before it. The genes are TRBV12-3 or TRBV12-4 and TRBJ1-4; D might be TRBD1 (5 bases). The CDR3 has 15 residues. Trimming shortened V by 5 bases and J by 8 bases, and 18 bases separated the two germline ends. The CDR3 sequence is CASSPPLGRNEKLFF. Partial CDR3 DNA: TGTGCCAGCAGTCCCCCGCTGGGGCGGAACGAAAAA.

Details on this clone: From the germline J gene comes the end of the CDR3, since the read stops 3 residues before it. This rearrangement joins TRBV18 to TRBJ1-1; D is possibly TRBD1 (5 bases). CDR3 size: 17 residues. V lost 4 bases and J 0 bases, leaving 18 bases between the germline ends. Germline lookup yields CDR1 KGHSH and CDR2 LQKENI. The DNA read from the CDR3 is TGTGCCAGCTCACAAAATTCGGGACGGACTATGAACACTGAA. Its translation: CASSQNSGRTMNTE. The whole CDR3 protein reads CASSQNSGRTMNTEAFF.

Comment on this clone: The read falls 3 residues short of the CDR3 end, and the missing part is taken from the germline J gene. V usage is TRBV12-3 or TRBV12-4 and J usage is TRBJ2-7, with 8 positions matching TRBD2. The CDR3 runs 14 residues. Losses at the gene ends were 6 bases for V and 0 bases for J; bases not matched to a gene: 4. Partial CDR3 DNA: TGTGCCAGCAGGCTAGCGGGTGGCTCCTACGAG. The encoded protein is CASRLAGGSYE. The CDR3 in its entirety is CASRLAGGSYEQYF.

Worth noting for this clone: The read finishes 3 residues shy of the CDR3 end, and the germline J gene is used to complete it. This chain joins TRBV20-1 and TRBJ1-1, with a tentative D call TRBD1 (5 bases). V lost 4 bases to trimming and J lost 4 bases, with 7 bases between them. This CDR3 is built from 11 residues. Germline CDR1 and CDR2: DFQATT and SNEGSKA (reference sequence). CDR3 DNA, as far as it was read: TGCAGTGCTACAGGGAGCACTGAA. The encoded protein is CSATGSTE. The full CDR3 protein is CSATGSTEAFF.

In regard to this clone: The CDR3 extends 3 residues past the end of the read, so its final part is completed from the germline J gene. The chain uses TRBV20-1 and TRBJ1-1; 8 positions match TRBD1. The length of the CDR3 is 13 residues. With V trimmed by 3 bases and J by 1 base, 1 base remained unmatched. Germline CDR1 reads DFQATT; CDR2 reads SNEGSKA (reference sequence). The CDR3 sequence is CSARGQANTEAFF. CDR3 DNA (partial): TGCAGTGCTAGGGGACAGGCGAACACTGAA.

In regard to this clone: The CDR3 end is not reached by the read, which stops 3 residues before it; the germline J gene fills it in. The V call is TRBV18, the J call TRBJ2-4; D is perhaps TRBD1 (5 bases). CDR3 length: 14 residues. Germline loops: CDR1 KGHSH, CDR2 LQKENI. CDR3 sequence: CASSPEGDTYGQYF. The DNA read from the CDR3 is TGTGCCAGCTCACCAGAAGGGGATACTTATGGT.

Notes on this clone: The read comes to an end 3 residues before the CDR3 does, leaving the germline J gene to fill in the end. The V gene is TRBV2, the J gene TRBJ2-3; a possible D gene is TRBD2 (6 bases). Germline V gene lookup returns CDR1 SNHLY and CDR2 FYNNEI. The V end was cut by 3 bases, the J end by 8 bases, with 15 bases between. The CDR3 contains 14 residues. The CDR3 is CASSETSRRGTQYF. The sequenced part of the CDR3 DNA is TGTGCCAGCAGTGAGACCAGCCGGAGGGGTACG.

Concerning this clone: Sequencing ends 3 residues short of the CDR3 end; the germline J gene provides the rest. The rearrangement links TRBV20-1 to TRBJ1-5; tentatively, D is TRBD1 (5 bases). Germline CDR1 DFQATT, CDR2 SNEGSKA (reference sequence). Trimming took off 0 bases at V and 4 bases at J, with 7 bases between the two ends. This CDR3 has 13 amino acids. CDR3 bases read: TGCAGTGCTAGAGAGACAGTGAATCAGCCC. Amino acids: CSARETVNQP. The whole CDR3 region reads CSARETVNQPQHF.

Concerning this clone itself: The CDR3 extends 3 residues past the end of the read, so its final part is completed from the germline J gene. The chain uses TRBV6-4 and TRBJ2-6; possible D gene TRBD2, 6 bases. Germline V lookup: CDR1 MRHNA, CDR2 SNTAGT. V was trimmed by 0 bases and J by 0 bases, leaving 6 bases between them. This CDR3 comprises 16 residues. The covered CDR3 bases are TGTGCCAGCAGTGACTCTAGCGGCTCTGGGGCCAACGTC. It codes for CASSDSSGSGANV. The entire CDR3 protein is CASSDSSGSGANVLTF.

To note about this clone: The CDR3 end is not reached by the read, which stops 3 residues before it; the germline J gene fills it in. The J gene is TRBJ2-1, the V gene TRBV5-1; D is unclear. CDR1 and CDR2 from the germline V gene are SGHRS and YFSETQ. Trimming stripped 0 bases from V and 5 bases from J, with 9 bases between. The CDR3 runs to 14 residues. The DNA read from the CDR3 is TGCGCCAGCAGCTTGGGTGTGTCGGACAATGAG. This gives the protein CASSLGVSDNE. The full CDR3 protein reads CASSLGVSDNEQFF.

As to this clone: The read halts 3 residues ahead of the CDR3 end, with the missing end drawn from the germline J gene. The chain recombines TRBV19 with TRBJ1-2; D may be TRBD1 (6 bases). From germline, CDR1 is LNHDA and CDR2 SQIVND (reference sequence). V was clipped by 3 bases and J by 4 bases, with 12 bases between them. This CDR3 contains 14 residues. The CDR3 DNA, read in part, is TGTGCCAGTAGTATGGGCGGGACATTCTATGGC. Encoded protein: CASSMGGTFYG. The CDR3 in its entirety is CASSMGGTFYGYTF.

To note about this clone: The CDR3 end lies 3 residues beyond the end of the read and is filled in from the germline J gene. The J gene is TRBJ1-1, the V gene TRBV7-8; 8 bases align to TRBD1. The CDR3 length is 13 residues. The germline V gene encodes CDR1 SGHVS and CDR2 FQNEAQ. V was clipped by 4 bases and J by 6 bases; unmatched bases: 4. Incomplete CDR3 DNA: TGTGCCAGCAGCTACGGACAGGGTTCTGAA. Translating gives CASSYGQGSE. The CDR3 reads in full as CASSYGQGSEAFF.

Incomplete CDR3 DNA: TGTGCCAGTACCTCCCCTAACGGGGTGAACACCGGGGAG. Residues: CASTSPNGVNTGE. The whole CDR3 is CASTSPNGVNTGELFF. The chain employs TRBV19 and TRBJ2-2; D perhaps matches TRBD2 (5 bases). The CDR3 end is not reached by the read, which stops 3 residues before it; the germline J gene fills it in. From germline, CDR1 is LNHDA and CDR2 SQIVND (reference sequence). Deletions cut 7 bases from V and 1 base from J, with 16 bases between. The CDR3 extends over 16 amino acids.

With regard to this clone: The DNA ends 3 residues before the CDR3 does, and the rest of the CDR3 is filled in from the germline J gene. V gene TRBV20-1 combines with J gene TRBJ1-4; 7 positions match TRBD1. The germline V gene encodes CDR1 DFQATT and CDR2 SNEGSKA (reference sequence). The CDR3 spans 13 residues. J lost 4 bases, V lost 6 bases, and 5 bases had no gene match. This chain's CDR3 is CSATGDDNEKLFF. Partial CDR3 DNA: TGCAGTGCCACAGGGGACGATAATGAAAAA.

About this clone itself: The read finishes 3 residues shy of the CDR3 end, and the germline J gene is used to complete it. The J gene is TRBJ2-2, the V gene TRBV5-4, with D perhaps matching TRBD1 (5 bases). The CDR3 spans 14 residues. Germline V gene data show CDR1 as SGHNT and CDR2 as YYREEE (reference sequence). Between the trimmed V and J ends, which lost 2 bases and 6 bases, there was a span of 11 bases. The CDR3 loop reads CASSFYEGAGELFF. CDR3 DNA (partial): TGTGCCAGCAGCTTTTATGAAGGGGCCGGGGAG.

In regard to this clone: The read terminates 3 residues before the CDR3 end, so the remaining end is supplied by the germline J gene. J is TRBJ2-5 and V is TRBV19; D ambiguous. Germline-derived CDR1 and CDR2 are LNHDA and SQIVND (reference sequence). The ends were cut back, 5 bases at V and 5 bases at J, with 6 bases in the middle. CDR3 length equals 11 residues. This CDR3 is CASSSGETQYF. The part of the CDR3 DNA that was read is TGTGCCAGTAGTTCCGGGGAGACC.

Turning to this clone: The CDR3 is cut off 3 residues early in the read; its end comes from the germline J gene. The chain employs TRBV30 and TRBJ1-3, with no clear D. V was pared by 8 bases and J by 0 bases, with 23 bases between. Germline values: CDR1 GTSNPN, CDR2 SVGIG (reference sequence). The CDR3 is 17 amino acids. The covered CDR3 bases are TGTGCCCGTGGAGGGAGCGGCAGGCAAAGCTCTGGAAACACC. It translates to CARGGSGRQSSGNT. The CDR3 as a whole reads CARGGSGRQSSGNTIYF.

The covered CDR3 bases are TGCGCCAGCAGCTGGGGCCCGAGAGACACTGAA. Translating gives CASSWGPRDTE. In full, the CDR3 reads CASSWGPRDTEAFF. The genes are TRBV5-1 and TRBJ1-1, with TRBD1 as a possible D gene (5 bases). The observed sequence ends 3 residues before the CDR3 terminus, with the missing tail filled in from the germline J gene. Trimming removed 3 bases from V and 3 bases from J, with 12 bases in between. The CDR3 extends over 14 amino acids. CDR1 and CDR2 (germline): SGHRS, YFSETQ. The entire variable domain, with the rest obtained from reference TRBV5-1 and TRBJ1-1, is as follows: KAGVTQTPRYLIKTRGQQVTLSCSPISGHRSVSWYQQTPGQGLQFLFEYFSETQRNKGNFPGRFSGRQFSNSRSEMNVSTLELGDSALYLCASSWGPRDTEAFFGQGTRLTVV.

CDR3 bases read: TGCGCCAGCAGCTTGGAGCAGGGGAACATTTATGGC. Its protein is CASSLEQGNIYG. The entire CDR3 reads CASSLEQGNIYGYTF. The rearrangement uses TRBV5-1 and TRBJ1-2; D is possibly TRBD1 (6 bases). The CDR3 end lies 3 residues beyond the end of the read and is filled in from the germline J gene. CDR3 length: 15 residues. The germline CDR1 and CDR2 sequences are SGHRS and YFSETQ. With 0 bases removed from V and 5 bases from J, the gap between germline ends came to 14 bases.

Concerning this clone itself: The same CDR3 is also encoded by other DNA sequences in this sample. The sequenced part of the CDR3 DNA is TGCGCCAGCAGCCTCCACCTTCGGACTGGGGTTGAGGAAGAGACC. Protein product: CASSLHLRTGVEEET. The full CDR3 is CASSLHLRTGVEEETQYF. J is TRBJ2-5 and V is TRBV5-1; TRBD2 is a possible D gene (5 bases). The read ends 3 residues early relative to the CDR3; the germline J gene fills the gap. This CDR3 comprises 18 residues. The germline V gene encodes CDR1 SGHRS and CDR2 YFSETQ. Trimming left V 4 bases short and J 3 bases short, with 25 bases between.

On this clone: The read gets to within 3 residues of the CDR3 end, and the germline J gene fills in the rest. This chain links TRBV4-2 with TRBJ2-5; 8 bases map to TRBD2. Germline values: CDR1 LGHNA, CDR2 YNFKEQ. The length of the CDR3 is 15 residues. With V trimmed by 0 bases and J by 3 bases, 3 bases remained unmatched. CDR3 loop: CASSQEGSGEETQYF. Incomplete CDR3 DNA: TGTGCCAGCAGCCAAGAGGGTAGCGGGGAAGAGACC.